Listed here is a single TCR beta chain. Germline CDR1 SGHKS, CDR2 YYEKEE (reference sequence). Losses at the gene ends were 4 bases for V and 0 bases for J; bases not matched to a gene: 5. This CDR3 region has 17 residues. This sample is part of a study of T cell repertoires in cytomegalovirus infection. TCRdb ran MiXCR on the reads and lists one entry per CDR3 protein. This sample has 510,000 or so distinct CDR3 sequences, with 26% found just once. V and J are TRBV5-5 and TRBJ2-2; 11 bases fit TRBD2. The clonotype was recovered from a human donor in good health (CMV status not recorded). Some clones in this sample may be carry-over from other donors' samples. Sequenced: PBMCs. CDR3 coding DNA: TGTGCCAGCAGCACATTAGCGGGAGGGACGAACACCGGGGAGCTGTTTTTT. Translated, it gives CASSTLAGGTNTGELFF.